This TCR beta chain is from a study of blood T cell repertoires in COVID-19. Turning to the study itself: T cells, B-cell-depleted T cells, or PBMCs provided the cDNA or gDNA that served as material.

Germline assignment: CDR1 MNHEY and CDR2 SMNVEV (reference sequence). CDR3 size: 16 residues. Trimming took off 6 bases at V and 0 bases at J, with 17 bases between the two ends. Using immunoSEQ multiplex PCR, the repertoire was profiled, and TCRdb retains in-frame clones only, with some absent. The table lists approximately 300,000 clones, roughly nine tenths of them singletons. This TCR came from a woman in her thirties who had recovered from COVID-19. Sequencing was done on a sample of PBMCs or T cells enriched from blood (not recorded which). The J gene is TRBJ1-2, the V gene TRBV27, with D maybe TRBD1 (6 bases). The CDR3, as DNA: TGTGCCAGCAGCTACAACGTACAGGGTACTAACTATGGCTACACCTTC. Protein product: CASSYNVQGTNYGYTF.